Below, 2 T cell receptor beta chains from the same sample are listed, as sequenced in a study of control samples from healthy donors and cancer patients. Sequencing used immunoSEQ multiplex PCR; TCRdb keeps in-frame clones, though not all of them. Of approximately 89,000 clones listed, about 83% are singletons. The sequencing input was blood. The receptors were gathered from a woman aged 40 to 55 in good health.

This clone was recorded once. This chain links TRBV19 with TRBJ1-5; D gene uncertain. Germline V gives CDR1 LNHDA, CDR2 SQIVND (reference sequence). There are 13 residues in the CDR3. The V gene lost 3 bases and the J gene lost 7 bases, with 10 bases spanning the gap. The CDR3 reads CASSMGSGQPQHF. CDR3 DNA: TGTGCCAGTAGTATGGGATCGGGGCAGCCCCAGCATTTT. Using reference TRBV19 and TRBJ1-5 for the parts outside the CDR3, the full variable domain is DGGITQSPKYLFRKEGQNVTLSCEQNLNHDAMYWYRQDPGQGLRLIYYSQIVNDFQKGDIAEGYSVSREKKESFPLTVTSAQKNPTAFYLCASSMGSGQPQHFGDGTRLSIL.

The rearrangement links TRBV5-1 to TRBJ1-4; 10 nucleotides align to TRBD1. Germline loops: CDR1 SGHRS, CDR2 YFSETQ. The CDR3 consists of 14 residues. V gave up 4 bases and J gave up 6 bases; unmatched junction bases: 3. CDR3: CASSIGQGDEKLFF. The DNA for the CDR3 is TGCGCCAGCAGCATTGGACAGGGGGATGAAAAACTGTTTTTT.